This T cell receptor beta chain emerged from a study of blood T cell repertoires in COVID-19. Across the whole study: Acute-phase and convalescent COVID-19 samples originated in the United States, Italy and Spain. From T cells, B-cell-depleted T cells, or PBMCs came the material, which was cDNA or gDNA.

Trimming pared 4 bases from V and 6 bases from J, leaving 9 bases between. This CDR3 region has 13 residues. CDR1 is LGHDT and CDR2 is YNNKEL in the germline V gene (reference sequence). Source study methods: For nucleated cells, counts were estimated from reference gene primer amplification. Some clones are missing from TCRdb's copy, which holds only in-frame ones; the method was immunoSEQ multiplex PCR. That table furnishes V, J and clone size, whereas the DNA furnished D and trimming. The table records about 160,000 clones, roughly 90% of them present only once. The sample consisted of peripheral blood. The receptor was derived from a woman in her fifties or sixties with active or convalescent COVID-19. The rearrangement joins TRBV3-1 (or the pseudogene TRBV3-2) to TRBJ2-2, with D unresolved. The CDR3 bases are TGTGCCAGCAGCCGGCACACGCCCGGGGAGCTGTTTTTT. It is translated as CASSRHTPGELFF.